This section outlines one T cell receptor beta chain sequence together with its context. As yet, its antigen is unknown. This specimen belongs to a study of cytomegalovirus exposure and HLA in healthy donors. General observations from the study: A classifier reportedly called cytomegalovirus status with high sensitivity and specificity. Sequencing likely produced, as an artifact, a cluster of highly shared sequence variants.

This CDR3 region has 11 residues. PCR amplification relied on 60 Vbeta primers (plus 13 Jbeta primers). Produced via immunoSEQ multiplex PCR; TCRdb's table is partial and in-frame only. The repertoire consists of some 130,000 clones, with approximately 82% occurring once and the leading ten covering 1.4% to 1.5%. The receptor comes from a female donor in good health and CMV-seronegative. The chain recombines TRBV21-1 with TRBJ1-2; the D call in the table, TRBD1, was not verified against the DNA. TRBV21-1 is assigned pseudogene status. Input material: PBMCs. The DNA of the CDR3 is TGTGCCAGCAGGACAGACTATGGCTACACCTTC. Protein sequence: CASRTDYGYTF.